Sequencing of this T cell receptor (beta chain) was carried out in a study of cytomegalovirus exposure and HLA in healthy donors. Broader study findings: First-cohort TCR clusters tended to co-occur in the roughly 130 validation repertoires, a later analysis found.

The CDR3 totals 15 residues. The ends were cut back, 2 bases at V and 0 bases at J, with 8 bases in the middle. Germline loops: CDR1 MNHEY, CDR2 SMNVEV (reference sequence). Note on this clone: The target antigen is unknown.

Using immunoSEQ multiplex PCR, the repertoire was profiled, and TCRdb retains in-frame clones only, with some absent. The sample yields about 170,000 clones, 96% seen once. The chain combines TRBV27 with TRBJ2-1; D is undetermined. The TCR originated in a woman between 18 and 29 years old in good health and CMV-seronegative. Sequences were obtained from PBMCs. The CDR3 reads CASSLSPSSYNEQFF. CDR3 sequence (DNA): TGTGCCAGCAGTTTAAGCCCAAGCTCCTACAATGAGCAGTTCTTC.